This TCR beta chain emerged from a study of OX40 agonist ivuxolimab in advanced cancers. Study context: With a range of roughly 23 to 85, age averaged roughly 60 years, and about 82% were male. Whole-study findings and limits: Among the lowest peripheral clonal expansion occurred in 0.1-3.0 mg/kg partial responders. At doses 0.1 to 3.0 mg/kg, CD4+ and CD8+ clones expanded. Expanded peripheral T cells had an undetermined antigen specificity.

The protocol was immunoSEQ multiplex PCR, while the TCRdb copy is restricted to in-frame clones and leaves out a portion. The data hold tens of thousands of clones, with around 90% observed a single time. This clone was counted a single time. Its antigen is currently unknown. The source was CD4+ or CD8+ T cells sorted from blood, collected in a trial of the OX40 agonist ivuxolimab. The clonotype comes from an adult with an advanced solid tumor such as melanoma, head and neck, liver or kidney cancer.

The CDR3 region is CASSTGTSGYNEQFF. CDR3 in DNA: TGTGCCAGCAGCACCGGGACTAGCGGCTACAATGAGCAGTTCTTC. V usage is TRBV7-2 and J usage is TRBJ2-1; 11 nucleotides agree with TRBD2. Germline V gene sequence: CDR1 SGHTA, CDR2 FQGNSA. The CDR3 loop spans 15 amino acids. Germline trimming cut 5 bases from V and 3 bases from J; bases unmatched to any gene: 3. Using reference TRBV7-2 and TRBJ2-1 for the parts outside the CDR3, the full variable domain is GAGVSQSPSNKVTEKGKDVELRCDPISGHTALYWYRQSLGQGLEFLIYFQGNSAPDKSGLPSDRFSAERTGGSVSTLTIQRTQQEDSAVYLCASSTGTSGYNEQFFGPGTRLTVL.